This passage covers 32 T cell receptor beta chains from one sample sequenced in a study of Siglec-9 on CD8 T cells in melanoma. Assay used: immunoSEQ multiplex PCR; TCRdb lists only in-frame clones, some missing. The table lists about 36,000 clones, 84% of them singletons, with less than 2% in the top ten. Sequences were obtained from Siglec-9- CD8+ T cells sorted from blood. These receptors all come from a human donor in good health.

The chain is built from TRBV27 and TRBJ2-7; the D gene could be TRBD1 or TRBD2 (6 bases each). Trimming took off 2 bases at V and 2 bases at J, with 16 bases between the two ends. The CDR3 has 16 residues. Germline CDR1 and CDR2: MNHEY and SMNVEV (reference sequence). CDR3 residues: CASSLMGGEGAYEQYF. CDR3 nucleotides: TGTGCCAGCAGTTTAATGGGGGGAGAGGGGGCCTACGAGCAGTACTTC.

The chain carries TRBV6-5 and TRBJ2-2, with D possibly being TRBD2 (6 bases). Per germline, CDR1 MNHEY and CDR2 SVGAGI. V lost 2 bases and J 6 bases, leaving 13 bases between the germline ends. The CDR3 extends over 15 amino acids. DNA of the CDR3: TGTGCCAGCAGTTACGGCGGGACGGGTGCCGGGGAGCTGTTTTTT. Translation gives CASSYGGTGAGELFF.

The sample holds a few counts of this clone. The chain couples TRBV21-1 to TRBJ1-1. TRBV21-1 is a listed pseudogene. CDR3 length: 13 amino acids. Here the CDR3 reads CASMKGRETEAFF. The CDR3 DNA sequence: TGTGCCAGCATGAAGGGCAGAGAAACTGAAGCTTTCTTT.

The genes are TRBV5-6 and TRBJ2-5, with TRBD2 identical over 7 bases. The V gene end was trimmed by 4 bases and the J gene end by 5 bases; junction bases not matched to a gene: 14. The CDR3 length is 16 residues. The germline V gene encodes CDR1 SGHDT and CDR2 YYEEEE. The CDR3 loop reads CASSPSWGGRMETQYF. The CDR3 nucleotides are TGTGCCAGCAGCCCCAGTTGGGGGGGTAGGATGGAGACCCAGTACTTC.

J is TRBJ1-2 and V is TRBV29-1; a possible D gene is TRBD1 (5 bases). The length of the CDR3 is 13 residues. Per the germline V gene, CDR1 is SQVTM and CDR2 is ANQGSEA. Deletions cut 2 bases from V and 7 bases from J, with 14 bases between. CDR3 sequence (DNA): TGCAGCGTTGAAAGAGAGGGGCTAGGTGGCTACACCTTC. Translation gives CSVEREGLGGYTF.

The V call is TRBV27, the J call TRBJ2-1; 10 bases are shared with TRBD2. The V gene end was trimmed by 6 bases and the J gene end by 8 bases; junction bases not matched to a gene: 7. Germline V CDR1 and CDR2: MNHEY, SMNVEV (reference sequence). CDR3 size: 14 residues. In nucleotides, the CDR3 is TGTGCCAGCAGCGAAGCGGGAGGGCCGGATGAGCAGTTCTTC. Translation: CASSEAGGPDEQFF.

CDR3 nucleotide sequence: TGTGCCAGCAGCTTAACCAAAAACTACGAGCAGTACTTC. This sequence encodes CASSLTKNYEQYF. This chain connects TRBV11-3 to TRBJ2-7, with D uncertain. This CDR3 contains 13 residues. V lost 2 bases and J 3 bases, leaving 8 bases between the germline ends. From germline, CDR1 is SGHNT and CDR2 YENEEA.

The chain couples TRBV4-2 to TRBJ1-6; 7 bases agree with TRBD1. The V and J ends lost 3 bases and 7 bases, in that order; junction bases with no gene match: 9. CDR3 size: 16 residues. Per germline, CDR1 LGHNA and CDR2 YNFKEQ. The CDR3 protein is CASSQSDRVRNSPLHF. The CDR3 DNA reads TGTGCCAGCAGCCAGTCAGACAGGGTTCGCAATTCACCCCTCCACTTT.

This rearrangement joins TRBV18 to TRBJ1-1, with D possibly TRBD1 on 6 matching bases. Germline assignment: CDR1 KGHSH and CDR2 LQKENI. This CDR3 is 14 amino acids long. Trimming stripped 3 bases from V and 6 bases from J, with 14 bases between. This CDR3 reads CASSPLTGYPEAFF. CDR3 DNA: TGTGCCAGCTCACCCCTAACAGGGTACCCTGAAGCTTTCTTT. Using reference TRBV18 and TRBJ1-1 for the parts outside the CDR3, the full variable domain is NAGVMQNPRHLVRRRGQEARLRCSPMKGHSHVYWYRQLPEEGLKFMVYLQKENIIDESGMPKERFSAEFPKEGPSILRIQQVVRGDSAAYFCASSPLTGYPEAFFGQGTRLTVV.

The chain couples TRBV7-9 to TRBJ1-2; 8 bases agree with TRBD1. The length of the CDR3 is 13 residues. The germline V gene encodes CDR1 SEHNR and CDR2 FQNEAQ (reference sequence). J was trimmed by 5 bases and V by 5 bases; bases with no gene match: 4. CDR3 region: CASSPGQGYGYTF. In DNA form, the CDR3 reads TGTGCCAGCAGCCCCGGACAGGGATATGGCTACACCTTC.

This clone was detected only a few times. The CDR3 bases are TGTGCCAGCAGCGTCGTACGGCGGGAGGGCACCGGGGAGCTGTTTTTT. This translates into CASSVVRREGTGELFF. The gene calls are TRBV6-4 and TRBJ2-2; TRBD2 matches 9 bases. Germline V gene lookup returns CDR1 MRHNA and CDR2 SNTAGT. This CDR3 has 16 amino acids. The trim removed 6 bases at V and 4 bases at J, leaving 9 bases unmatched.

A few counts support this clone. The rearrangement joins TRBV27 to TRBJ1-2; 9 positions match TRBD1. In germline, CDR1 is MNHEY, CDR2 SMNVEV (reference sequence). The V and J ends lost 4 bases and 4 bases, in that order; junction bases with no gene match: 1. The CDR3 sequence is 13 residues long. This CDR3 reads CASSWGQGYGYTF. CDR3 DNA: TGTGCCAGCAGTTGGGGACAGGGCTATGGCTACACCTTC.

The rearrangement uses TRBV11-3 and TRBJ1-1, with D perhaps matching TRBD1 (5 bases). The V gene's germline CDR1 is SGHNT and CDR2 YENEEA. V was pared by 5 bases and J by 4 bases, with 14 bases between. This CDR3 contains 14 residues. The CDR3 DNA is TGTGCCAGCAGCCCCTGGGGTGGGGGCACTGAAGCTTTCTTT. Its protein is CASSPWGGGTEAFF.

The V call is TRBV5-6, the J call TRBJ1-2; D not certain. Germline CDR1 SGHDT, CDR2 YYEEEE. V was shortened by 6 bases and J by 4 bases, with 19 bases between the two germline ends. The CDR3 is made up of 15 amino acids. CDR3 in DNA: TGTGCCAGCACCGATCCTGGGCTTTCGTCCTATGGCTACACCTTC. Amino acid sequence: CASTDPGLSSYGYTF.

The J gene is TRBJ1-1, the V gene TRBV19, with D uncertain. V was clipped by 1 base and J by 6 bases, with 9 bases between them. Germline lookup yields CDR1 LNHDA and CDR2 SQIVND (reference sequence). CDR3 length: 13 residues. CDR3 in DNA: TGTGCCAGTAGTATAGTAGAGGGATCTGAAGCTTTCTTT. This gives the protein CASSIVEGSEAFF.

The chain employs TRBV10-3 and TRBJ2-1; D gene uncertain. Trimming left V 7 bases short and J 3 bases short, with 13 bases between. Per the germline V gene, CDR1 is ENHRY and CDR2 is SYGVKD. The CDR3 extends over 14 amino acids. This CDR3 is CAITPSENYNEQFF. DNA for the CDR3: TGTGCCATCACCCCTTCGGAGAACTACAATGAGCAGTTCTTC.

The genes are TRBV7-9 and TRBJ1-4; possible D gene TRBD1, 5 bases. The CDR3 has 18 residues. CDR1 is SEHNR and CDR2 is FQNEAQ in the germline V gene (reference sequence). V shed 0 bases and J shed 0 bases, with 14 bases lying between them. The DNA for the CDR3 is TGTGCCAGCAGCTTAGCGCAGGGCGGACTAGCAACTAATGAAAAACTGTTTTTT. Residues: CASSLAQGGLATNEKLFF.

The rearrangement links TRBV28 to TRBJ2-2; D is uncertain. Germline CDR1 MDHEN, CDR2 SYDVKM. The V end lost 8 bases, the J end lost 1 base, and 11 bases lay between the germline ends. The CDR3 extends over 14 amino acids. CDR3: CASCGVLNTGELFF. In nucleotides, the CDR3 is TGTGCCAGCTGTGGGGTATTGAACACCGGGGAGCTGTTTTTT.

CDR3 nucleotides: TGTGCCAGCAGCCCCGGGACAAAATCCTACGAGCAGTACTTC. Translating gives CASSPGTKSYEQYF. This chain connects TRBV7-6 to TRBJ2-7; possibly TRBD1 for D (6 bases). Germline V CDR1 and CDR2: SGHVS, FNYEAQ. V lost 5 bases, J lost 1 base, and 12 bases lay in between. The length of the CDR3 is 14 residues.

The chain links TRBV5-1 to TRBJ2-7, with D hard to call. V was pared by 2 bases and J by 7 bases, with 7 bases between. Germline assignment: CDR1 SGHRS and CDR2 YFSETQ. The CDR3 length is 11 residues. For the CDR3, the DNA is TGCGCCAGCAGCTTTAGAGAGGAGCAGTACTTC. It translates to CASSFREEQYF.

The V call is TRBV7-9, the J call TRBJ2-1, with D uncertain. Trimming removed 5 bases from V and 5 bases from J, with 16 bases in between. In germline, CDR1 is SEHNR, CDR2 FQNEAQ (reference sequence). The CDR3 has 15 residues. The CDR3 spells CASSRPLAMNNEQFF. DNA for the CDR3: TGTGCCAGCAGCCGACCGCTTGCTATGAACAATGAGCAGTTCTTC.

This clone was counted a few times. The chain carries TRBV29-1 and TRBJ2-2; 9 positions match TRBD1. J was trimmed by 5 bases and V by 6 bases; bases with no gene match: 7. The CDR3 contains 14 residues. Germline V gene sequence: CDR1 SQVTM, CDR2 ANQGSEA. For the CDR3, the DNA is TGCAGCGTCACAGGGGGCGAGGAGACCGGGGAGCTGTTTTTT. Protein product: CSVTGGEETGELFF.

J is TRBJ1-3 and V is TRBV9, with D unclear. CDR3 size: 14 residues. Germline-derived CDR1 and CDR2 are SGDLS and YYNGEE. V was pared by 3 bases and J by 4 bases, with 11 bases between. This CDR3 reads CASSEPPSGNTIYF. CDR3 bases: TGTGCCAGCAGCGAGCCCCCCTCGGGAAACACCATATATTTT.

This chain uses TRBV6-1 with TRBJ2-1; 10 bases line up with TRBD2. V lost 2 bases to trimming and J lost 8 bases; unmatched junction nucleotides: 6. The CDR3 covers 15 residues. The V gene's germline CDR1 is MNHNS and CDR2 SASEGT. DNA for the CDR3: TGTGCCAGCAGTGAATCACTAGCGGGGTCCCATGAGCAGTTCTTC. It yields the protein CASSESLAGSHEQFF.

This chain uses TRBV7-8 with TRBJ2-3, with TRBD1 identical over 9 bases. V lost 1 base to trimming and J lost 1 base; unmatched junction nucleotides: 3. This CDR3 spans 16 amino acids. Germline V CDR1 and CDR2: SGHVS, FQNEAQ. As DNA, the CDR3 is TGTGCCAGCAGCTTAGTACAGGGGGCCGGCACAGATACGCAGTATTTT. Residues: CASSLVQGAGTDTQYF.

This chain's CDR3 is CASSLEEGHSYEQYF. The CDR3 nucleotides read TGTGCCAGCAGCTTAGAAGAGGGGCACTCCTACGAGCAGTACTTC. The chain links TRBV11-2 to TRBJ2-7; D assignment may be TRBD1 or TRBD2 (5 bases each). V was pared by 0 bases and J by 0 bases, with 9 bases between. CDR1 is SGHAT and CDR2 is FQNNGV in the germline V gene. CDR3 size: 15 residues. The entire variable domain, with the rest obtained from reference TRBV11-2 and TRBJ2-7, is as follows: EAGVAQSPRYKIIEKRQSVAFWCNPISGHATLYWYQQILGQGPKLLIQFQNNGVVDDSQLPKDRFSAERLKGVDSTLKIQPAKLEDSAVYLCASSLEEGHSYEQYFGPGTRLTVT.

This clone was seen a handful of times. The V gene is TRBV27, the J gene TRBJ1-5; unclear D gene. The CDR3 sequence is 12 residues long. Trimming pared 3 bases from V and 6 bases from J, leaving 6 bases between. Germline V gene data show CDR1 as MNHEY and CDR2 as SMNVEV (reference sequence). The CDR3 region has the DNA TGTGCCAGCAGTTTCCCCGGTCAGCCCCAGCATTTT. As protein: CASSFPGQPQHF.

The CDR3 is CASSLHSNQPQHF. DNA for the CDR3: TGCGCCAGCAGTCTTCATAGCAATCAGCCCCAGCATTTT. This chain connects TRBV4-1 to TRBJ1-5; no clear D. V was cut by 6 bases and J by 0 bases, with 6 bases left in between. The CDR3 is 13 residues long. CDR1 is MGHRA, CDR2 YSYEKL, per germline.

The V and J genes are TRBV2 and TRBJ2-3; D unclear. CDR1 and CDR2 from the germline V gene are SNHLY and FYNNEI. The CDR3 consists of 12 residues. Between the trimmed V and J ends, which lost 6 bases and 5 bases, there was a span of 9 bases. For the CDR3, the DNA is TGTGCCAGCAGCTCAATATTAGATACGCAGTATTTT. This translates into CASSSILDTQYF.

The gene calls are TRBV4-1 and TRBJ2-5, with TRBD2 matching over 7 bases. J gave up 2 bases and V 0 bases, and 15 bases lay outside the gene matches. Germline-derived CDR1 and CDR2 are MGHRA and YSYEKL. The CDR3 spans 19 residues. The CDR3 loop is CASSQEFGSGTRGQETQYF. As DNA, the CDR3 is TGCGCCAGCAGCCAAGAATTTGGGTCCGGGACGCGGGGGCAAGAGACCCAGTACTTC.

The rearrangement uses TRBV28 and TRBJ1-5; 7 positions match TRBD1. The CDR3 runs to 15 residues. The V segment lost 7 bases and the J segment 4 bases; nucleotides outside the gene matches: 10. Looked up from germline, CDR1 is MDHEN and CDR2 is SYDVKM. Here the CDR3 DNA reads TGTGCCAGCACCCCGACAGGGTTTTCAAATCAGCCCCAGCATTTT. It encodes CASTPTGFSNQPQHF.

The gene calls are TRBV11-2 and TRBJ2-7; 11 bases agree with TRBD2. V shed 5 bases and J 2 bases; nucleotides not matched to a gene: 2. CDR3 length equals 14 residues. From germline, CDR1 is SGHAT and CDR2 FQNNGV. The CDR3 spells CASSTSGRPYEQYF. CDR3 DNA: TGTGCCAGCAGCACTAGCGGGAGACCCTACGAGCAGTACTTC.